The clone carrying this T cell receptor beta chain was counted at least ten times. The antigen is undetermined. The study recruited hyperthyroidism patients aged 18 to 65 who were newly diagnosed, under 2 months' duration. Diagnostic conclusions were grounded in clinical symptoms, serum thyroxine, TRAb, thyroid ultrasound and orbital computed tomography. The data stem from a study of Graves' ophthalmopathy and Graves' hyperthyroidism. Study-wide background: The stable label applied to hyperthyroidism with no ophthalmopathy within 18 months of follow-up.

V lost 0 bases and J 4 bases, leaving 12 bases between the germline ends. The length of the CDR3 is 15 residues. Germline loops: CDR1 SGHDN, CDR2 FVKESK. RNA transcripts provided the template for amplifying TCR beta CDR3 regions. The authors performed first-round RT-PCR with HTBI primers and then a second-round multiplex PCR. One entry per CDR3 protein, called by TCRdb with MiXCR from the multiplex PCR reads. The sample lists 1 million to 1.3 million distinct CDR3 sequences; about 38% were seen once. Overall study findings and caveats: In separating ophthalmopathy from stable hyperthyroidism, a 13-signature model achieved 87.88% sensitivity and nearly 84% specificity.

This chain connects TRBV14 to TRBJ1-2, with D possibly TRBD1 on 5 matching bases. Sequenced: peripheral blood or thyroid tissue (not recorded which). The sequence was collected from an adult man with Graves' hyperthyroidism. The CDR3 loop is CASSQEPGPSYGYTF. The CDR3 DNA sequence: TGTGCCAGCAGCCAAGAACCAGGGCCTAGCTATGGCTACACCTTC.